This T cell receptor (beta chain) was documented in a study of shared clonotypes between healthy human individuals. As defined, naive CD8 cells were CD45RO-negative and positively selected for CCR7, with terminally differentiated effector memory CD45RA+ cells excluded. The repertoire was sequenced with immunoSEQ multiplex PCR; TCRdb's copy has only in-frame clones and lacks some. The profile shows 1.5 million to 2.5 million clones, just under 95% of them singletons. This CDR3 has 18 residues. V gave up 3 bases and J gave up 6 bases; unmatched junction bases: 15. Per the germline V gene, CDR1 is MRHNA and CDR2 is SNTAGT. Turning to this clone: The antigen remains unidentified.

Whole-study results and caveats: Since donors were few, the genetic and exposure-history diversity represented was limited.

The source is a man aged 18 to 35 in good health. The chain employs TRBV6-4 and TRBJ2-3; 10 bases are shared with TRBD2. The sequenced sample consisted of naive CD8+ T cells sorted from blood. The chain's CDR3 is CASSDNDASGRAFDTQYF. The DNA for the CDR3 is TGTGCCAGCAGTGATAATGATGCAAGCGGGAGGGCCTTTGATACGCAGTATTTT.